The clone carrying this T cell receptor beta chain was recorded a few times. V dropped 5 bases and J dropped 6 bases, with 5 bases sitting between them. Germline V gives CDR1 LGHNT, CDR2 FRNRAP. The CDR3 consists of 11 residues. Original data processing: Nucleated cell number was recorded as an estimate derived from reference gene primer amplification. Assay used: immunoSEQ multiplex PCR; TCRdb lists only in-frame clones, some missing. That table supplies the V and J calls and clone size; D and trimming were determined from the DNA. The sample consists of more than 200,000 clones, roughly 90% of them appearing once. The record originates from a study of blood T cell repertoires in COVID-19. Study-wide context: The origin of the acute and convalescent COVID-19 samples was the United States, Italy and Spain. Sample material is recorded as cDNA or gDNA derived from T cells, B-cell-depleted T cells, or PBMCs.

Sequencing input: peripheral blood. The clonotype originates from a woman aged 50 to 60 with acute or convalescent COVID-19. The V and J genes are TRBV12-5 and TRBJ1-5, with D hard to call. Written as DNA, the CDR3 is TGTGCTAGTGGTCCGGGTCAGCCCCAGCATTTT. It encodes CASGPGQPQHF.